The 5 T cell receptor beta chains presented below share a single source sample, sequenced in a study of regulatory T cells in long-lasting Graves disease. CDR3-region Arm-PCR and iRepertoire HTBI primers produced the TCR beta libraries. Via MiXCR, TCRdb re-called the multiplex PCR reads, giving one row per CDR3 protein. The table records under 450,000 distinct CDR3 sequences, 12% of them present only once. This sample's time point: newly diagnosed GD, antithyroid drugs for less than 3 months. PBMC RNA was the source of the TCR library. In addition, the sample was reused for a study of T cells in Graves' hyperthyroidism and ophthalmopathy.

Sample: peripheral blood mononuclear cells (PBMCs), taken at new diagnosis, from a patient treated with antithyroid drugs. These TCRs come from a woman between 18 and 30 years old with Graves disease.

This clonotype has ten or more counts. The gene calls are TRBV20-1 and TRBJ2-1, with TRBD2 matching over 8 bases. The CDR3 totals 14 residues. The germline gives CDR1 DFQATT, CDR2 SNEGSKA (reference sequence). J lost 4 bases, V lost 6 bases, and 8 bases had no gene match. The CDR3 coding sequence is TGCAGTGCCGTGCGCGGGGGGACTTACAATGAGCAGTTCTTC. It yields the protein CSAVRGGTYNEQFF.

With respect to this clonotype: A much larger clonotype is one base distant, so this may be a read error. The chain combines TRBV7-9 with TRBJ2-2; maybe TRBD1 (6 bases). This CDR3 has 16 amino acids. The V gene's germline CDR1 is SEHNR and CDR2 FQNEAQ (reference sequence). CDR3 sequence reads: CASSPLPSRDTEELFF. The CDR3 DNA is TGTGCCAGCAGCCCCCTACCTAGCAGGGACACCGAGGAGCTGTTTTTT.

This clonotype has a handful of counts. This sequence may be a read error, since a much larger clone differs from it by one base. The gene calls are TRBV7-3 and TRBJ2-3; D is undetermined. Germline V CDR1 and CDR2: SGHTA, FQGTGA. The CDR3 is 13 residues long. Written as DNA, the CDR3 is TGTGGCAGCAGCTTAGTTCTGACAGATACGCAGTATTTT. Translated: CGSSLVLTDTQYF.

There are a few counts of this clonotype. The V call is TRBV29-1, the J call TRBJ1-2; 9 nucleotides align to TRBD1. CDR1 and CDR2 from the germline V gene are SQVTM and ANQGSEA. The CDR3 covers 13 residues. After removal of 3 bases from V and 7 bases from J, the junction contained 6 bases not matched to a gene. For the CDR3, the DNA is TGCAGCGTTGAGGAGGGGACAGGGTTTGGCTACACCTTC. This sequence encodes CSVEEGTGFGYTF.

This clonotype was found many times. J is TRBJ2-5 and V is TRBV28; 12 bases map to TRBD1. Trimming cost V 6 bases and J 1 base; bases outside gene matches: 12. CDR3 length equals 18 residues. CDR1 is MDHEN, CDR2 SYDVKM, per germline. CDR3 region: CASSRGGDRGLSQETQYF. CDR3 coding DNA: TGTGCCAGCAGCCGAGGAGGGGACAGGGGGCTGAGCCAAGAGACCCAGTACTTC.